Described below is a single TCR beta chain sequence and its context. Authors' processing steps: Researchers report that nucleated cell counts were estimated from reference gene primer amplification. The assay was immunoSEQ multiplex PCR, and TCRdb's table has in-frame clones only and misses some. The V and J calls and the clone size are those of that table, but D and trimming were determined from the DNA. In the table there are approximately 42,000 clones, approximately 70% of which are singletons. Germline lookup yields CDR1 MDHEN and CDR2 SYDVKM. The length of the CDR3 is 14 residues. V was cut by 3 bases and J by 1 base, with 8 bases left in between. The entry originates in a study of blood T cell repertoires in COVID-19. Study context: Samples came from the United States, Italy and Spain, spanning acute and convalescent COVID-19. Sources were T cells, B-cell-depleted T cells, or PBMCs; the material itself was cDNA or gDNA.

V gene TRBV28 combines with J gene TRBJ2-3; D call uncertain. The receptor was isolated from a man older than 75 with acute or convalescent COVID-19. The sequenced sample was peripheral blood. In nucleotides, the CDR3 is TGTGCCAGCAGTTTCCTACGGGGCACAGATACGCAGTATTTT. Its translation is CASSFLRGTDTQYF.